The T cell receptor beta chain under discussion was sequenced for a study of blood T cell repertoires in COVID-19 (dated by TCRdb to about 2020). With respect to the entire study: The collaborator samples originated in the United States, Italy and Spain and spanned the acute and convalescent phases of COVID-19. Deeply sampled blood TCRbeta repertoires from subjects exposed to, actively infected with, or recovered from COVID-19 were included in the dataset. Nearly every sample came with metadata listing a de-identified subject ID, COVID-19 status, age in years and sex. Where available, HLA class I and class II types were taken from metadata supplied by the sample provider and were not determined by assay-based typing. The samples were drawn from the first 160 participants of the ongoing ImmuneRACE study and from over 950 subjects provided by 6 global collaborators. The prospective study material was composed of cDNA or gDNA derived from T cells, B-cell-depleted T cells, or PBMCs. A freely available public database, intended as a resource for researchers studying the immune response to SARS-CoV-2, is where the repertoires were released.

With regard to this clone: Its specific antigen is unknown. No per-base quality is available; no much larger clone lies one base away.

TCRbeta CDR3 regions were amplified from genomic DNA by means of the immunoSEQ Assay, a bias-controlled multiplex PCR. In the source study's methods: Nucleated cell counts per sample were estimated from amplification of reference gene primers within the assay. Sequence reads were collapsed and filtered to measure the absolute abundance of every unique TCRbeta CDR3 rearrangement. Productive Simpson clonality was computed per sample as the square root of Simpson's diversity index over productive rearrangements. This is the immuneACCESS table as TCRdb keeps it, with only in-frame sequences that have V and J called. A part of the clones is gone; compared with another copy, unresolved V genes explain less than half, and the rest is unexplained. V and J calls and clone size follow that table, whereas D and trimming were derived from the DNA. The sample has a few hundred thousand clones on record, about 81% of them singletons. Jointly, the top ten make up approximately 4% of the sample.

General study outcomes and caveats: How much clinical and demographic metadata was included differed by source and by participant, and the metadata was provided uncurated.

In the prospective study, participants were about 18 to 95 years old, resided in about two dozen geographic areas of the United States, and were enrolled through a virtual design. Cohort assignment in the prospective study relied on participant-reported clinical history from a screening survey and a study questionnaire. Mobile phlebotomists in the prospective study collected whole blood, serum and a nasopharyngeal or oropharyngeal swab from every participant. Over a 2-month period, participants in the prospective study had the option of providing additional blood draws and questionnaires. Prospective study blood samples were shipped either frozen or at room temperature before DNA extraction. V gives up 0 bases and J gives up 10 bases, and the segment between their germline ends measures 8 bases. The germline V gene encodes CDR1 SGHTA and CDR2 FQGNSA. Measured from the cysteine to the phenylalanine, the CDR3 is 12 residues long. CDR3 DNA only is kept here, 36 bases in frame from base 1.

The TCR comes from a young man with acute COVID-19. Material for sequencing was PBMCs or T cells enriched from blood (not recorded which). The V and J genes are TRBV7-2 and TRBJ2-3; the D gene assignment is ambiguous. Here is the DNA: TGTGCCAGCAGCTTAGCACTTTTGGCGCAGTATTTT. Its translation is CASSLALLAQYF. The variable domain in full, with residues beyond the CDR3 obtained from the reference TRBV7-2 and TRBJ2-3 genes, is GAGVSQSPSNKVTEKGKDVELRCDPISGHTALYWYRQSLGQGLEFLIYFQGNSAPDKSGLPSDRFSAERTGGSVSTLTIQRTQQEDSAVYLCASSLALLAQYFGPGTRLTVL.